The entry below describes one T cell receptor (beta chain). Its antigen remains unknown. It was second doses at about 4 or about 12 weeks that were pooled. The sample is drawn from a study of T cell responses to AZD1222 COVID-19 vaccine. Produced via immunoSEQ multiplex PCR; TCRdb's table is partial and in-frame only. The data show 90,000 to 120,000 clones, with roughly 87% seen just once and 4.8% held by the top ten. CDR3 length: 12 amino acids. CDR1 is LNHDA and CDR2 is SQIVND in the germline V gene (reference sequence). The J segment lost 8 bases and the V segment lost 6 bases, leaving 6 bases of the junction unmatched. The study's findings and limits: Once two AZD1222 doses were given, Spike-specific TCR breadth and depth went up. Recipients of AZD1222 seropositive at baseline numbered only five or six. Spike-wide coverage was observed for vaccine-associated CD4 TCRs, with dominant responses at 160-218 and 743-854.

The source is an adult who received the AZD1222 COVID-19 vaccine. The sample in question was peripheral blood, obtained 28 days after the second AZD1222 dose. The chain recombines TRBV19 with TRBJ1-2; TRBD1 aligns across 7 bases. CDR3 amino acids: CASRTGPEGYTF. DNA for the CDR3: TGTGCCAGTAGGACAGGGCCGGAGGGCTACACCTTC.